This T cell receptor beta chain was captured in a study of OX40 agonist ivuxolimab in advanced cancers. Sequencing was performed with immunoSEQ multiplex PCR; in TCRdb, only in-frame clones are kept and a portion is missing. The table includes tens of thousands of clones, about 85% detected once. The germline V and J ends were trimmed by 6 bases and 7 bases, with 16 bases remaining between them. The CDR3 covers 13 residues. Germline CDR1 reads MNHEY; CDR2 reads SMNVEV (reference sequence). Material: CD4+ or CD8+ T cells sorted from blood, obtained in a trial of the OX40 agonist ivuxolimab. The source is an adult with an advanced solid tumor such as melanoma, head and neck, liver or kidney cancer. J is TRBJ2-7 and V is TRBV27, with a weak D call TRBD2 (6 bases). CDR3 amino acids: CASSLTPGREQYV. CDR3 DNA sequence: TGTGCCAGCAGCTTAACGCCGGGGAGGGAGCAGTACGTC.